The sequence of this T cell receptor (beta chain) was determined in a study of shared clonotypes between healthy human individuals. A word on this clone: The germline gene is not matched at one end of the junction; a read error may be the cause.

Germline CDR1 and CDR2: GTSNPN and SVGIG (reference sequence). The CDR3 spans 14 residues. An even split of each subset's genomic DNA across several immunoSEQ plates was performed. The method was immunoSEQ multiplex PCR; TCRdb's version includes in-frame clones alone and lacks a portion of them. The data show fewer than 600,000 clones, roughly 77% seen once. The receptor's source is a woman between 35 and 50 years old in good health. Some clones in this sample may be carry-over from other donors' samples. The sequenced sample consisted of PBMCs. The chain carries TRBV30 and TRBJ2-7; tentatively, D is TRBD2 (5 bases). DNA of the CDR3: TGTGCCTGGAGTGTCCCCCCGGACTCCTACGAGCAGTATTTC. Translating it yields CAWSVPPDSYEQYF.